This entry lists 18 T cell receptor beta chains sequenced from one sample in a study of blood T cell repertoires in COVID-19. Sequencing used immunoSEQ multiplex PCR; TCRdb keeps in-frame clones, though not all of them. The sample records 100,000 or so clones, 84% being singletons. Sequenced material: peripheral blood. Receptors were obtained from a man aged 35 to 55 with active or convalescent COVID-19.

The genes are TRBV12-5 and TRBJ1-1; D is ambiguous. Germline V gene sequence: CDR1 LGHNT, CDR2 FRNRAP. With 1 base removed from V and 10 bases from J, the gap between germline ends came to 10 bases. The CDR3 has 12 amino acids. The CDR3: CASGLDYEGAFF. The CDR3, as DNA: TGTGCTAGTGGTTTGGACTATGAAGGAGCTTTCTTT.

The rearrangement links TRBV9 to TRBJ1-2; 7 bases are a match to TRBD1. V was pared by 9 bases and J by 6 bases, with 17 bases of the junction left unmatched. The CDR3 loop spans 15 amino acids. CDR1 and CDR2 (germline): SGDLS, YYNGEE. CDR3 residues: CAITRLTGEGDGYTF. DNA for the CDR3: TGTGCCATCACACGACTCACAGGGGAAGGGGATGGCTACACCTTC.

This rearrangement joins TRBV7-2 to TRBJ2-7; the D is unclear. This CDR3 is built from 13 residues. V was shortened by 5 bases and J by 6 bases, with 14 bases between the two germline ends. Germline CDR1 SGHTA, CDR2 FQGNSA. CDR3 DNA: TGTGCCAGCAGCGTGGCGGAGTTGGGCGAGCAGTACTTC. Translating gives CASSVAELGEQYF.

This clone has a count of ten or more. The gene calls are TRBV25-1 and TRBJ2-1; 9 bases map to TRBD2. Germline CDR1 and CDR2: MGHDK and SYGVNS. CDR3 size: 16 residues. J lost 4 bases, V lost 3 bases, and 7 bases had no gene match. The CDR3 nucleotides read TGTGCCAGCAGTGATACCGGGACTAGCAGGTACAATGAGCAGTTCTTC. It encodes CASSDTGTSRYNEQFF.

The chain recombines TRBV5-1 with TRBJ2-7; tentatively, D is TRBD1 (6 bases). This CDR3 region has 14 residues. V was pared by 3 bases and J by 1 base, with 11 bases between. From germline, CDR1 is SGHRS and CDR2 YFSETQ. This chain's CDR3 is CASSSDSTSYEQYF. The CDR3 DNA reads TGCGCCAGCAGCTCGGACAGTACATCCTACGAGCAGTACTTC.

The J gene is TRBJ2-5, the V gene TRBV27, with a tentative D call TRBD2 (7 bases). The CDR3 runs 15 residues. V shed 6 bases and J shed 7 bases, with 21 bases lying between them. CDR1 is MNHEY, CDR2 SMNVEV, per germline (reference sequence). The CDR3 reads CASRSGGAGEVTQYF. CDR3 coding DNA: TGTGCCAGCAGATCCGGGGGCGCGGGAGAGGTGACCCAGTACTTC.

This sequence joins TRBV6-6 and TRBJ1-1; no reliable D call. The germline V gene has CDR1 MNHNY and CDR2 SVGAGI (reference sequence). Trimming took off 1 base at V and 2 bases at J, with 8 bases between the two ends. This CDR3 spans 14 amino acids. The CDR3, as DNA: TGTGCCAGCAGTTACTTTTCAGTAAACACTGAAGCTTTCTTT. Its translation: CASSYFSVNTEAFF.

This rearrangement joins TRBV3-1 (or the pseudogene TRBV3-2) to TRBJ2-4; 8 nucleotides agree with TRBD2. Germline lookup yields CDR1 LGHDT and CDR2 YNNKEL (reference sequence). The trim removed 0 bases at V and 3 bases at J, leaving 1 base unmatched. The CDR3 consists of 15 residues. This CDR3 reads CASSQEAGVKNIQYF. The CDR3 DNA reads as TGTGCCAGCAGCCAAGAAGCGGGGGTCAAAAACATTCAGTACTTC.

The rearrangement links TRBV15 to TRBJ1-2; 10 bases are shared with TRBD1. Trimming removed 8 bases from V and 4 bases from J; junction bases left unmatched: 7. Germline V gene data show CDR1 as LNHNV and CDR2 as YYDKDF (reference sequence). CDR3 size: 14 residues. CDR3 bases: TGTGCCACCGGCGGGGGGACAGGGGCCTATGGCTACACCTTC. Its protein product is CATGGGTGAYGYTF.

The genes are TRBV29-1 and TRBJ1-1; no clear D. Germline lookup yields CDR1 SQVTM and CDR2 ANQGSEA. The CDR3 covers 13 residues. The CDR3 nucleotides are TGCACCATACGAACGGGAGGGAACACTGAAGCTTTCTTT. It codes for CTIRTGGNTEAFF. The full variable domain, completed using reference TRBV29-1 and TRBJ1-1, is SAVISQKPSRDICQRGTSLTIQCQVDSQVTMMFWYRQQPGQSLTLIATANQGSEATYESGFVIDKFPISRPNLTFSTLTVSNMSPEDSSIYLCTIRTGGNTEAFFGQGTRLTVV.

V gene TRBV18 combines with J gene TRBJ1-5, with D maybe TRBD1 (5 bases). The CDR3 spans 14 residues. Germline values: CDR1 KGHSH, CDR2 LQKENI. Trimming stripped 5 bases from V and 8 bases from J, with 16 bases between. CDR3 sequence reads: CASSGGGVGEPQHF. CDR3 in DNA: TGTGCCAGCTCAGGCGGGGGGGTAGGAGAGCCCCAGCATTTT.

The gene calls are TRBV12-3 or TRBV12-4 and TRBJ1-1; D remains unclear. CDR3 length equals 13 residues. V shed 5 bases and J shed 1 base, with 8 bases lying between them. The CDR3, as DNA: TGTGCCAGCAGTCCCGAGTGGAACACTGAAGCTTTCTTT. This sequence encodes CASSPEWNTEAFF.

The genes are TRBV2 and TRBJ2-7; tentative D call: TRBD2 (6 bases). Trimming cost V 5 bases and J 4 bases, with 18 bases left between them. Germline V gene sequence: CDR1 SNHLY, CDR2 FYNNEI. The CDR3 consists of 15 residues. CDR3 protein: CASSSNIRLVYEQYF. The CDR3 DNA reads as TGTGCCAGCAGTTCCAATATACGACTAGTATACGAGCAGTACTTC.

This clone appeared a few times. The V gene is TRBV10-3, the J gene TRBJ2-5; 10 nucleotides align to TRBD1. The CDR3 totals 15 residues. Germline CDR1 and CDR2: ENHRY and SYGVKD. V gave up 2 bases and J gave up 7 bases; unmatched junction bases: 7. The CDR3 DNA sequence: TGTGCCATCAGTGAGGACAGGGGGCTTTTAGGGACCCAGTACTTC. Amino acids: CAISEDRGLLGTQYF.

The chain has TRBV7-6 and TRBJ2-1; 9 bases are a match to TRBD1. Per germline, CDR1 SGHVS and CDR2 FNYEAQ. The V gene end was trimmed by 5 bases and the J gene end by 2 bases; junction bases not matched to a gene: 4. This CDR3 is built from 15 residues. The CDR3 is CASSRTGAPYNEQFF. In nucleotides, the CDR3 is TGTGCCAGCAGCCGGACAGGGGCGCCCTACAATGAGCAGTTCTTC.

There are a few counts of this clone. This chain's CDR3 is CASSVDNSGDTQYF. CDR3 in DNA: TGTGCCAGCAGCGTAGATAATAGCGGGGATACGCAGTATTTT. The rearrangement uses TRBV9 and TRBJ2-3; 7 nucleotides align to TRBD2. V lost 0 bases and J lost 6; bases outside the gene matches: 4. Germline CDR1 reads SGDLS; CDR2 reads YYNGEE. This CDR3 has 14 residues.

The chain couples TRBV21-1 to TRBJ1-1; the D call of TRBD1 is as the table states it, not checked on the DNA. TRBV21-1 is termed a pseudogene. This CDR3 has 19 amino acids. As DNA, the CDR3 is TGTGCCAGCAGCAAAGTTCGGGGGCGACAGGGGGTTTTGAACACTGAAGCTTTCTTT. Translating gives CASSKVRGRQGVLNTEAFF.

This CDR3 is CASSQTGYGYTF. In nucleotides, the CDR3 is TGTGCCAGCAGCCAGACAGGCTATGGCTACACCTTC. The V call is TRBV7-9, the J call TRBJ1-2; D might be TRBD1 (6 bases). CDR1 SEHNR and CDR2 FQNEAQ come from the germline V gene (reference sequence). The CDR3 is made up of 12 amino acids. V was trimmed by 5 bases and J by 4 bases, leaving 8 bases between them.